Listed below are T cell receptor beta chains from one sample, sequenced in a study of cytomegalovirus exposure and HLA in healthy donors. The repertoire was sequenced with immunoSEQ multiplex PCR; TCRdb's copy has only in-frame clones and lacks some. The table has 150,000 to 200,000 clones, about four fifths seen once; the top ten hold 4.5% to 7.5%. Sample: PBMCs. These receptors came from a woman aged 30 to 39 in good health and CMV-seropositive. The CDR3 runs from the conserved cysteine through the conserved F or W. Fields, in order: J gene, clone size, D gene, V gene, CDR3 DNA, CDR3 protein. D genes are given only for firm matches. Only part of the rows carry a size: once, few, many, or a class if the clone is expanded.

j_gene: TRBJ2-1; abundance: -; d_gene: -; v_gene: TRBV6-1; CDR3nt: TGTGCCAGCACTCAGCCGGGAACCTACAATGAGCAGTTCTTC; CDR3aa: CASTQPGTYNEQFF
j_gene: TRBJ2-2; abundance: -; d_gene: TRBD2; v_gene: TRBV7-9; CDR3nt: TGTGCCAGCTCCGTTAGCGGGACGAACACCGGGGAGCTGTTTTTT; CDR3aa: CASSVSGTNTGELFF
j_gene: TRBJ2-7; abundance: -; d_gene: -; v_gene: TRBV7-8; CDR3nt: TGTGCCAGCAGCTTAGCGGCAGGGACCTACGAGCAGTACTTC; CDR3aa: CASSLAAGTYEQYF
j_gene: TRBJ1-5; abundance: -; d_gene: TRBD1; v_gene: TRBV6-1; CDR3nt: TGTGCCAGCAGTCCACCACAGGGGTTCCAGCCCCAGCATTTT; CDR3aa: CASSPPQGFQPQHF
j_gene: TRBJ2-5; abundance: few; d_gene: TRBD2; v_gene: TRBV5-1; CDR3nt: TGCGCCAGCAGCTTGGAAAGACTAGCGGGGGGTGAGACTCAGTACTTC; CDR3aa: CASSLERLAGGETQYF
j_gene: TRBJ2-2; abundance: few; d_gene: -; v_gene: TRBV2; CDR3nt: TGTGCCAGCAGGGAAAGGGGCCCTTCGGGGGAGCTGTTTTTT; CDR3aa: CASRERGPSGELFF
j_gene: TRBJ2-7; abundance: -; d_gene: -; v_gene: TRBV20-1; CDR3nt: TGCAGTGCTAGGGGGGGACTGGAGCAGTACTTC; CDR3aa: CSARGGLEQYF
j_gene: TRBJ2-2; abundance: few; d_gene: TRBD2; v_gene: TRBV12-5; CDR3nt: TGTGCTAGTGGTTTGGGTCCTATAGGACGCGGGGGTGGCACCGGGGAGCTGTTTTTT; CDR3aa: CASGLGPIGRGGGTGELFF
j_gene: TRBJ2-1; abundance: -; d_gene: TRBD2; v_gene: TRBV9; CDR3nt: TGTGCCAGCAGCGTAGGACTAGCGGGAGTCATTGAGCAGTTCTTC; CDR3aa: CASSVGLAGVIEQFF
j_gene: TRBJ2-7; abundance: -; d_gene: TRBD1; v_gene: TRBV6-5; CDR3nt: TGTGCCAGCAGTTACCCGCCTGGGACAGGGGCTCCTGAGCAGTACTTC; CDR3aa: CASSYPPGTGAPEQYF
j_gene: TRBJ2-7; abundance: -; d_gene: -; v_gene: TRBV19; CDR3nt: TGTGCCAGTAGTATCAGAGGTGGCTACTACGAGCAGTACTTC; CDR3aa: CASSIRGGYYEQYF
j_gene: TRBJ2-5; abundance: -; d_gene: -; v_gene: TRBV5-1; CDR3nt: TGCGCCAGCAGCCTCGAAGAGACCCAGTACTTC; CDR3aa: CASSLEETQYF
j_gene: TRBJ1-2; abundance: -; d_gene: -; v_gene: TRBV9; CDR3nt: TGTGCCAGCAGCGTAGAGGTGGGAGAGGGCTATGGCTACACCTTC; CDR3aa: CASSVEVGEGYGYTF
j_gene: TRBJ1-4; abundance: -; d_gene: -; v_gene: TRBV28; CDR3nt: TGTGCCAGCACCCAGACATTGGCTAATGAAAAACTGTTTTTT; CDR3aa: CASTQTLANEKLFF
j_gene: TRBJ1-4; abundance: -; d_gene: -; v_gene: TRBV7-9; CDR3nt: TGTGCCAGCAGCTTCGGGACCCTGGCGGGGGGGAAGCTTGAAAAACTGTTTTTT; CDR3aa: CASSFGTLAGGKLEKLFF
j_gene: TRBJ1-2; abundance: -; d_gene: -; v_gene: TRBV2; CDR3nt: TGTGCCAGCAGTGAAGCGCTTTGGGGAGAAGATGGCTACACCTTC; CDR3aa: CASSEALWGEDGYTF